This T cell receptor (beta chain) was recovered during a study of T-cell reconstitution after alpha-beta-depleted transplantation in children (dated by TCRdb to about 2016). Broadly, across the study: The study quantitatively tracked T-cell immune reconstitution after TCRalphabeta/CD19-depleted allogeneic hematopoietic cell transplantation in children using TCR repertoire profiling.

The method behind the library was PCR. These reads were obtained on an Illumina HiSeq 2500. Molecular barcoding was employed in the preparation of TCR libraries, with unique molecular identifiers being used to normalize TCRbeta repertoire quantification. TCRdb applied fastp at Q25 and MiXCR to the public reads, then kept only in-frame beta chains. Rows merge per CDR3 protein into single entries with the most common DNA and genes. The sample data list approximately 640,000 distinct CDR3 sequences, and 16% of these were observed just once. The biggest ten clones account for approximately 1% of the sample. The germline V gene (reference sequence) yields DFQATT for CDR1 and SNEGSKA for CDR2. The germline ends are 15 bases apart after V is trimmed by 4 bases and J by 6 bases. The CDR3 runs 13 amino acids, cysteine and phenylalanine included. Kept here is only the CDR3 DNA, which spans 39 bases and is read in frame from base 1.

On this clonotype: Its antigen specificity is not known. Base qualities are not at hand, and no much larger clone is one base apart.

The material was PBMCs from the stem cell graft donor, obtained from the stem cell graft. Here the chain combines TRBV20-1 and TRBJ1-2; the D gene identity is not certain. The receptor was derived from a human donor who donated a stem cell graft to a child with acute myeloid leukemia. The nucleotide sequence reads TGCAGTGCTACCCCCACGGTGAGGGATGGCTACACCTTC. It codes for CSATPTVRDGYTF.